Below, 16 T cell receptor beta chains from the same sample are listed, as sequenced in a study of blood T cells in healthy people across ages. Through a sample-barcoded 5' primer and a J-beta primer mix, a second PCR was run for 7 to 11 cycles. MiXCR, run by TCRdb on the 5' RACE reads, gives a single entry per CDR3 protein. The sample records a few hundred thousand distinct CDR3 sequences, about 27% being singletons. Another study also made use of these data, one on T cells of mothers and their children.

Input material: blood. The receptors come from a boy between 2 and 10 years old in good health.

The chain combines TRBV2 with TRBJ2-5; 14 bases align to TRBD2. The tail of the sequence fits TRBJ2-1 better, so the J call may be wrong. CDR3 length: 16 residues. Germline assignment: CDR1 SNHLY and CDR2 FYNNEI. The CDR3 reads CASRFPTSGGALEQFF. In DNA form, the CDR3 reads TGTGCCAGCAGGTTCCCGACTAGCGGGGGGGCCCTTGAGCAGTTCTTC.

This sequence joins TRBV27 and TRBJ2-5; D remains ambiguous. The CDR3 length is 13 residues. Trimming took 6 bases from V and 8 from J, leaving 16 bases between them. The V gene's germline CDR1 is MNHEY and CDR2 SMNVEV (reference sequence). The CDR3 protein is CASSSPTRQTQYF. CDR3 coding DNA: TGTGCCAGCAGCTCACCTACACGGCAAACCCAGTACTTC.

The V gene is TRBV9, the J gene TRBJ2-3; possibly TRBD1 or TRBD2 for D (5 bases each). V lost 3 bases, J lost 3 bases, and 14 bases lay in between. Per germline, CDR1 SGDLS and CDR2 YYNGEE. This CDR3 is 15 amino acids long. CDR3: CASSGTTEDTDTQYF. The CDR3 DNA reads TGTGCCAGCAGCGGGACAACGGAGGATACAGATACGCAGTATTTT.

This clonotype appeared once. The junction departs from the called germline gene at one end, perhaps through a read error. The V gene is TRBV5-6, the J gene TRBJ1-4; D gene unclear. This CDR3 has 13 residues. Germline lookup yields CDR1 SGHDT and CDR2 YYEEEE. The CDR3 reads CVSSCIRSEKLFF. The CDR3 DNA reads TGTGTCAGCAGCTGTATCAGATCTGAAAAACTGTTTTTT.

The chain couples TRBV18 to TRBJ2-7; the D is unclear. Germline assignment: CDR1 KGHSH and CDR2 LQKENI. V dropped 2 bases and J dropped 1 base, with 9 bases sitting between them. There are 14 residues in the CDR3. This chain's CDR3 is CASSPGFGSYEQYF. In DNA form, the CDR3 reads TGTGCCAGCTCACCAGGGTTTGGGTCCTACGAGCAGTACTTC.

This clonotype was observed a handful of times. The chain is built from TRBV7-9 and TRBJ2-7; D is ambiguous. CDR3 length equals 13 residues. The V gene's germline CDR1 is SEHNR and CDR2 FQNEAQ (reference sequence). The V end was cut by 1 base, the J end by 6 bases, with 10 bases between. The CDR3 protein is CASSLVARAEQYF. For the CDR3, the DNA is TGTGCCAGCAGCTTAGTGGCAAGGGCCGAGCAGTACTTC.

This chain links TRBV3-1 with TRBJ2-7; tentatively, D is TRBD1 (5 bases). The germline gives CDR1 LGHDT, CDR2 YNNKEL (reference sequence). The V end was cut by 6 bases, the J end by 3 bases, with 18 bases between. CDR3 length equals 15 residues. CDR3 protein: CASSSRVTRVYEQYF. CDR3 coding DNA: TGTGCCAGCAGTTCCAGGGTAACCAGAGTCTACGAGCAGTACTTC.

The genes are TRBV29-1 and TRBJ1-1, with D perhaps TRBD1 (5 bases). Germline CDR1 and CDR2: SQVTM and ANQGSEA. The CDR3 is made up of 13 amino acids. Trimming removed 7 bases at V and 3 bases at J, with 15 bases between. CDR3 sequence (DNA): TGCAGCGCCGGGGCGGGAACGGACACTGAAGCTTTCTTT. This sequence encodes CSAGAGTDTEAFF.

The V gene is TRBV4-3, the J gene TRBJ2-1; 8 bases map to TRBD2. The CDR3 runs to 16 residues. CDR1 LGHNA and CDR2 YSLEER come from the germline V gene. The V and J ends lost 3 bases and 2 bases, in that order; junction bases with no gene match: 6. The CDR3 DNA reads TGCGCCAGCAGCCAGGGTAGCGGGAACCCCTACAATGAGCAGTTCTTC. Amino acids: CASSQGSGNPYNEQFF.

CDR3 protein: CASSWTGSSYNEQFF. The CDR3 DNA sequence: TGTGCCAGCAGCTGGACAGGGAGCTCCTACAATGAGCAGTTCTTC. This chain joins TRBV14 and TRBJ2-1, with TRBD1 matching over 8 bases. The CDR3 is 15 amino acids. Trimming at V came to 5 bases and at J to 0 bases, leaving 3 bases not matched to a gene. CDR1 and CDR2 from the germline V gene are SGHDN and FVKESK. Full variable domain (rest looked up from reference TRBV14 and TRBJ2-1): EAGVTQFPSHSVIEKGQTVTLRCDPISGHDNLYWYRRVMGKEIKFLLHFVKESKQDESGMPNNRFLAERTGGTYSTLKVQPAELEDSGVYFCASSWTGSSYNEQFFGPGTRLTVL.

This chain links TRBV12-3 or TRBV12-4 with TRBJ1-1; 10 nucleotides match TRBD1. V dropped 6 bases and J dropped 6; count of bases not matched to a gene: 10. CDR3 size: 15 residues. The CDR3 nucleotides read TGTGCCAGCAGCCAGACAGGGGGCCTCTATCCTGAAGCTTTCTTT. Amino acid sequence: CASSQTGGLYPEAFF.

The chain carries TRBV20-1 and TRBJ2-5; 8 bases fit TRBD2. With 5 bases clipped from V and 5 bases from J, the junction kept 16 bases outside the gene matches. Germline V lookup: CDR1 DFQATT, CDR2 SNEGSKA (reference sequence). The length of the CDR3 is 16 residues. DNA for the CDR3: TGCAGTGCTCGCCCAGTAGAAGCGGGAGCCGTGGAGACCCAGTACTTC. Translation: CSARPVEAGAVETQYF.

A few counts support this clonotype. V gene TRBV4-1 combines with J gene TRBJ1-6; D is uncertain. Germline V CDR1 and CDR2: MGHRA, YSYEKL. V was clipped by 1 base and J by 9 bases, with 10 bases between them. The CDR3 consists of 14 residues. CDR3 nucleotide sequence: TGCGCCAGCAGCCAAGTCTGGGCAATTTCACCCCTCCACTTT. Its protein is CASSQVWAISPLHF.

This clonotype was observed a few times. The rearrangement uses TRBV20-1 and TRBJ2-7; possibly TRBD1 or TRBD2 for D (5 bases each). CDR3 size: 19 residues. Trimming removed 6 bases at V and 2 bases at J, with 32 bases between. Germline V gene data show CDR1 as DFQATT and CDR2 as SNEGSKA (reference sequence). CDR3 sequence (DNA): TGCAGTGCGGGGAAGGTGTTTTGGACTTCTTCGGGACGGACCTACGAGCAGTACTTC. This gives the protein CSAGKVFWTSSGRTYEQYF.

There are a few counts of this clonotype. The rearrangement uses TRBV6-6 and TRBJ1-1, with a possible D match to TRBD1 (6 bases). Trimming stripped 6 bases from V and 5 bases from J, with 13 bases between. CDR1 is MNHNY, CDR2 SVGAGI, per germline (reference sequence). This CDR3 contains 13 residues. The DNA for the CDR3 is TGTGCCAGCAGGCCAGGGGATGTAACTGAAGCTTTCTTT. Its translation is CASRPGDVTEAFF.

The V call is TRBV25-1, the J call TRBJ2-5; D unclear. V gave up 2 bases and J gave up 5 bases, with 21 bases separating them. CDR3 length: 17 amino acids. Germline V gives CDR1 MGHDK, CDR2 SYGVNS. The CDR3 here is CASSEPRGSPVGETQYF. The CDR3 DNA reads TGTGCCAGCAGTGAACCAAGAGGATCCCCCGTAGGGGAGACCCAGTACTTC.